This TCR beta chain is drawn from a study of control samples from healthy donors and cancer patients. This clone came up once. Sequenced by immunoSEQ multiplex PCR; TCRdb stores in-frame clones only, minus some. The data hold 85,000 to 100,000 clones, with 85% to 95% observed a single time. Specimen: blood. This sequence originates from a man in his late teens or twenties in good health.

DNA of the CDR3: TGTGCCAGCAGCCCGGGACTAGCGGGGACAACAGATACGCAGTATTTT. Protein: CASSPGLAGTTDTQYF. This sequence joins TRBV5-6 and TRBJ2-3; TRBD2 agrees at 13 bases. The germline gives CDR1 SGHDT, CDR2 YYEEEE. V shed 4 bases and J 3 bases; nucleotides not matched to a gene: 5. This CDR3 has 16 amino acids.